This T cell receptor (beta chain) was sequenced in a study of blood T cell repertoires in COVID-19 (dated by TCRdb to between 2020 and 2021). A note on the overall study: Samples covering the acute and convalescent phases of COVID-19 were provided by collaborators in the United States, Italy and Spain. The material from the prospective study consisted of cDNA or gDNA derived from T cells, B-cell-depleted T cells, or PBMCs. Subjects who had been exposed to COVID-19, were actively infected with it, or had recovered from it provided the deeply sampled blood TCRbeta repertoires that made up the dataset. A freely available public database, intended as a resource for researchers studying the immune response to SARS-CoV-2, is where the repertoires were released. Samples came from the ongoing ImmuneRACE study (first 160 participants) plus 1,254 subjects from 6 global collaborators. A de-identified subject ID, COVID-19 status, age in years and sex were almost always included in the sample metadata. Where available, HLA class I and class II types were obtained from metadata supplied by the sample provider rather than from assay-based typing. Beyond this particular receptor, the publication reports: The quantity of clinical and demographic metadata differed by source and by participant and was supplied without curation.

The collaborating institutions used their own protocols to collect whole blood in K2EDTA tubes. For TCRbeta analysis, collaborators shipped samples as frozen whole blood, isolated PBMCs, or DNA extracted from either of those sample types. Reading the germline V gene gives CDR1 MNHEY and CDR2 SVGAGI. V loses 4 bases of germline sequence and J loses 6 bases, and the interval between the two ends is 16 bases. Including cysteine and phenylalanine, the CDR3 has 14 amino acids. The sequence is cut down to CDR3 DNA, 42 bases in frame from base 1. About this clone itself: The antigen it binds to is not known. One base away there is no much larger clone; base qualities are not given.

TCRbeta CDR3 regions were amplified from genomic DNA by means of the immunoSEQ Assay, a bias-controlled multiplex PCR. As for the authors' bioinformatics: The number of nucleated cells in each sample was estimated by amplification of reference gene primers within the assay. Sequence reads were collapsed and filtered to measure the absolute abundance of every unique TCRbeta CDR3 rearrangement. For each sample, productive Simpson clonality was calculated as the square root of Simpson's diversity index across productive rearrangements. Entries here come from immuneACCESS through TCRdb and include only in-frame sequences with V and J called. Some clones fail to appear in such tables; in the studies checked, an unresolved V gene covers under half of the shortfall, and the cause of the remainder is unknown. The V and J calls and clone size were taken over from that table, and D and trimming were inferred from the DNA. Counted in this sample were roughly 250,000 clones; around 81% of them appeared once. The ten largest clones represent about 2.9% of the sample.

The sequence was collected from a woman aged 60-75 years with active or convalescent COVID-19. Recombination linked TRBV6-5 to TRBJ2-7; a confident D gene designation cannot be given. Sequencing used peripheral blood. The nucleotide sequence reads TGTGCCAGCAGTTTTCCCGGGTCTCTAGTCGAGCAGTACTTC. The resulting protein is CASSFPGSLVEQYF.